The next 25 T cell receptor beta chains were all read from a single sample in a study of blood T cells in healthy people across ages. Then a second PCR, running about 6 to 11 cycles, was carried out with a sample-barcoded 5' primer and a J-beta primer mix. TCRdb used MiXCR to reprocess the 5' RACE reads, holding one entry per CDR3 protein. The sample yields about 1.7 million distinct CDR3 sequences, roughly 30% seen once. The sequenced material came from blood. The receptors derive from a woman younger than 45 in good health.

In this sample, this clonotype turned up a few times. The CDR3 DNA is TGTGCCACCAGTGAAAAAACACAGGCCGGACCAGGCACAGATACGCAGTATTTT. This sequence encodes CATSEKTQAGPGTDTQYF. This sequence joins TRBV24-1 and TRBJ2-3; tentatively, D is TRBD1 (5 bases). V lost 4 bases and J 1 base, leaving 20 bases between the germline ends. Germline CDR1 is KGHDR and CDR2 is SFDVKD. The CDR3 extends over 18 amino acids.

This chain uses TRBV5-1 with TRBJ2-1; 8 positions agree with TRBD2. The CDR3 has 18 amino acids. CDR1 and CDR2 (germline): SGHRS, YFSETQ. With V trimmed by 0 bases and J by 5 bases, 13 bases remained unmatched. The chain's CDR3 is CASSLAMRYSGGDNEQFF. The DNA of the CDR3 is TGCGCCAGCAGCTTGGCCATGAGGTACAGCGGGGGCGACAATGAGCAGTTCTTC.

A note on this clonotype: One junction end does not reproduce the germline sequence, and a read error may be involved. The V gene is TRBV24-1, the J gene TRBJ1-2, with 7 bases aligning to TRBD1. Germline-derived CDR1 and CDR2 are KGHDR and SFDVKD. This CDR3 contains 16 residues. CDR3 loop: CVTSGAGQRANYGYTF. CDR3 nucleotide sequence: TGTGTCACCAGTGGGGCGGGACAGCGGGCTAACTATGGCTACACCTTC.

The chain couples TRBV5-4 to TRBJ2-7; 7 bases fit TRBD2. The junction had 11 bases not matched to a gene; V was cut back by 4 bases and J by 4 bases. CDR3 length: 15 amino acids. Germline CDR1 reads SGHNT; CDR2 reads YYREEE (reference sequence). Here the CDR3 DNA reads TGTGCCAGCAGCCTGAGCTTCGGGGGGAGGTACGAGCAGTACTTC. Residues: CASSLSFGGRYEQYF.

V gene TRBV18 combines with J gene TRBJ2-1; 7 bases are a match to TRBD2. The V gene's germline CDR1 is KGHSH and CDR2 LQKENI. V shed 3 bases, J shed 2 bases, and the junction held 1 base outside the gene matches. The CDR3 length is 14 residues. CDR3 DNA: TGTGCCAGCTCACCCCTAGCGGCCTACAATGAGCAGTTCTTC. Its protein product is CASSPLAAYNEQFF. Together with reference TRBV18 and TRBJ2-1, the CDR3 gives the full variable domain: NAGVMQNPRHLVRRRGQEARLRCSPMKGHSHVYWYRQLPEEGLKFMVYLQKENIIDESGMPKERFSAEFPKEGPSILRIQQVVRGDSAAYFCASSPLAAYNEQFFGPGTRLTVL.

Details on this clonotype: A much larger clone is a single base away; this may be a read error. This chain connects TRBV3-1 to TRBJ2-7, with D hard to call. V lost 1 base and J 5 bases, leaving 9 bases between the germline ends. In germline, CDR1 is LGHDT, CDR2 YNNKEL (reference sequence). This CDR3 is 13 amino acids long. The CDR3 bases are TGTGCCAGCAGCCAAGGGATTAGCAACGAGCAGTACTTC. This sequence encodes CASSQGISNEQYF.

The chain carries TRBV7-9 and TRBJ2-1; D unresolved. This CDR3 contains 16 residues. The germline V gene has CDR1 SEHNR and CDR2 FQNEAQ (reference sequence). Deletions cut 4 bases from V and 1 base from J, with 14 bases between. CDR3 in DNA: TGTGCCAGCAGCTCGACCGGGCCTGGGTCCTACAATGAGCAGTTCTTC. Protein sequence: CASSSTGPGSYNEQFF.

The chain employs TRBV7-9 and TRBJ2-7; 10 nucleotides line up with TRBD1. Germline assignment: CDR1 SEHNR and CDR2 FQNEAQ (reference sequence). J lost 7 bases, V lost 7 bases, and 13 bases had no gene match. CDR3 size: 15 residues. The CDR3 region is CASNLNLGQGEEQYF. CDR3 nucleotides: TGTGCCAGCAATTTAAATCTTGGACAGGGGGAAGAGCAGTACTTC.

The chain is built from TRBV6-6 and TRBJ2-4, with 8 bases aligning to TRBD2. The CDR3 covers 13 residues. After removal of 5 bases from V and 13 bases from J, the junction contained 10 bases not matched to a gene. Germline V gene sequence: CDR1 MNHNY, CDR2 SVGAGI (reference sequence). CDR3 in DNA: TGTGCCAGCAGTCACCAGCGGGAGACAGAGCAGTACTTC. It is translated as CASSHQRETEQYF.

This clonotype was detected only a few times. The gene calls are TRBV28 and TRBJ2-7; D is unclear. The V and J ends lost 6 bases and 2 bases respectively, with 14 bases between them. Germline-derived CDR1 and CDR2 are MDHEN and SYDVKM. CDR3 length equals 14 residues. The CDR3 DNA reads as TGTGCCAGCAGCCCCTCGTGGGTTGCCTACGAGCAGTACTTC. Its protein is CASSPSWVAYEQYF.

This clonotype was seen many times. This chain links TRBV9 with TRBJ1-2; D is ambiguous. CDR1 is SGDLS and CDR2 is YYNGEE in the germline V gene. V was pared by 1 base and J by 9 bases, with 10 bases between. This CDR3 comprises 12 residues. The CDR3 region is CASSVSGSSYTF. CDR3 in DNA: TGTGCCAGCAGCGTATCGGGCTCTAGCTACACCTTC. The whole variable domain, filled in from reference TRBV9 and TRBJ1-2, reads DSGVTQTPKHLITATGQRVTLRCSPRSGDLSVYWYQQSLDQGLQFLIQYYNGEERAKGNILERFSAQQFPDLHSELNLSSLELGDSALYFCASSVSGSSYTFGSGTRLTVV.

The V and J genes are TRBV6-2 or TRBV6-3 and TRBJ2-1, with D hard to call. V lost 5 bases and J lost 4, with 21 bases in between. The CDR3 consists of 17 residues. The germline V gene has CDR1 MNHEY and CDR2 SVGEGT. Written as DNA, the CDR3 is TGTGCCAGCAGTCATTTATCGGTTGGCCGGACGTACAATGAGCAGTTCTTC. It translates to CASSHLSVGRTYNEQFF.

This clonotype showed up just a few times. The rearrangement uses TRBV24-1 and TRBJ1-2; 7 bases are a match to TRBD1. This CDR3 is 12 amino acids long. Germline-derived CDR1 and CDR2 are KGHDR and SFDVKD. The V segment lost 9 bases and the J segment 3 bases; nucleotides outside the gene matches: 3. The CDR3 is CATGGTDYGYTF. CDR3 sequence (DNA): TGTGCCACCGGCGGGACAGACTATGGCTACACCTTC.

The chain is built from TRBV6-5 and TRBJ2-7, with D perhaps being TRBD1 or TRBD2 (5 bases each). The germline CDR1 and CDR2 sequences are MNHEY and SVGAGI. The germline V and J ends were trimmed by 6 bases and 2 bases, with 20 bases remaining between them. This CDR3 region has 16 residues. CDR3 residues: CASSPTVAGRAYEQYF. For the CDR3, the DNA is TGTGCCAGCAGCCCCACCGTGGCAGGGAGAGCCTACGAGCAGTACTTC.

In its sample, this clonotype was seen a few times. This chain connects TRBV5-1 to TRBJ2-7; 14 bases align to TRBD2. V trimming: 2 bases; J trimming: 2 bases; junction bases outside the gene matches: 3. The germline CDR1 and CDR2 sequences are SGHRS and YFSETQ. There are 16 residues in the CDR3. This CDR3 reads CASSFGGLAGAYEQYF. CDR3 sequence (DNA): TGCGCCAGCAGCTTCGGGGGACTAGCGGGGGCCTACGAGCAGTACTTC.

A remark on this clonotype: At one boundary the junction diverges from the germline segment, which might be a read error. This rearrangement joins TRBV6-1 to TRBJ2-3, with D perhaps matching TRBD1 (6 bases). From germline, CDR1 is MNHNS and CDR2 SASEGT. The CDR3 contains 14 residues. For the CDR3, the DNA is TGTGCCTGCAGACAGGACACTAGCACAGATACGCAGTATTTT. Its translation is CACRQDTSTDTQYF.

The CDR3 protein is CASSLAKDRYTEAFF. The CDR3 DNA is TGCGCCAGCAGCTTGGCCAAGGACAGGTACACTGAAGCTTTCTTT. The chain links TRBV5-1 to TRBJ1-1; 7 bases are a match to TRBD1. Germline loops: CDR1 SGHRS, CDR2 YFSETQ. Trimming cost V 0 bases and J 3 bases; bases outside gene matches: 5. There are 15 residues in the CDR3.

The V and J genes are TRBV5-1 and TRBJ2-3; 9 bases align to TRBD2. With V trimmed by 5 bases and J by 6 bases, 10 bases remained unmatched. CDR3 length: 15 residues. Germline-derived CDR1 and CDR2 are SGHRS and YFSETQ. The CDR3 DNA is TGCGCCAGCAGTGAGAGCGGGGGGCGAAGCGATACGCAGTATTTT. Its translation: CASSESGGRSDTQYF.

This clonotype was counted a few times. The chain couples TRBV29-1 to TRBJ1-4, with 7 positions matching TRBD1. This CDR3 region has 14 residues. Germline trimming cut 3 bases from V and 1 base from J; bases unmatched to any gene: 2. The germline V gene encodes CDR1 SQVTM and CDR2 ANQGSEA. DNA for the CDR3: TGCAGCGTTGAGCGACAGGGAACTAATGAAAAACTGTTTTTT. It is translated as CSVERQGTNEKLFF.

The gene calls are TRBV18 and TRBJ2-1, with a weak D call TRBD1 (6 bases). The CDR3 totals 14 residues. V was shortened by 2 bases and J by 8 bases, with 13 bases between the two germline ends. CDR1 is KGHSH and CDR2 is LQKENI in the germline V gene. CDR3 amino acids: CASSPSLEGDEQFF. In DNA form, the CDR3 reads TGTGCCAGCTCACCATCCCTCGAGGGGGATGAGCAGTTCTTC.

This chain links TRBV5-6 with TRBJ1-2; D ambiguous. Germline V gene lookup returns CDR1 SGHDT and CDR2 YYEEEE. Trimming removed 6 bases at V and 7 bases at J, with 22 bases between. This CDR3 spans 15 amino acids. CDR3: CASTSWNVGDCGYTF. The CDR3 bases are TGTGCCAGCACCTCTTGGAACGTGGGTGACTGTGGCTACACCTTC.

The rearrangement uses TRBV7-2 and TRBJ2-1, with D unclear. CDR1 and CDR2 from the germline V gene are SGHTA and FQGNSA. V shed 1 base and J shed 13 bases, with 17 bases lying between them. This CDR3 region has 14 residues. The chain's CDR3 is CASSLEDYGETQFF. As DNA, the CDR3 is TGTGCCAGCAGCTTAGAAGATTATGGAGAGACTCAGTTCTTC.

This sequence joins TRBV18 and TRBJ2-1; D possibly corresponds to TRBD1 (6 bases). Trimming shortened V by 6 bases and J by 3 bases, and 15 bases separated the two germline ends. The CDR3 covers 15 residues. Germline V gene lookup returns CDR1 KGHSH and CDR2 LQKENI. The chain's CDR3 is CASSPLEGVYNEQFF. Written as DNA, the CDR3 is TGTGCCAGCTCCCCCCTAGAGGGGGTCTACAATGAGCAGTTCTTC. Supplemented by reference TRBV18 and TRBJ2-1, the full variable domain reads NAGVMQNPRHLVRRRGQEARLRCSPMKGHSHVYWYRQLPEEGLKFMVYLQKENIIDESGMPKERFSAEFPKEGPSILRIQQVVRGDSAAYFCASSPLEGVYNEQFFGPGTRLTVL.

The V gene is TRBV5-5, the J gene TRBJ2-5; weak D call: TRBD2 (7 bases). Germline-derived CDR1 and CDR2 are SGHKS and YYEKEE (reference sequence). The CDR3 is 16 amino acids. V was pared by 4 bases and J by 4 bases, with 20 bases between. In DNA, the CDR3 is TGTGCCAGCAGCACCTGGGTGACGGGGGGCAGAGAGACCCAGTACTTC. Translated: CASSTWVTGGRETQYF.

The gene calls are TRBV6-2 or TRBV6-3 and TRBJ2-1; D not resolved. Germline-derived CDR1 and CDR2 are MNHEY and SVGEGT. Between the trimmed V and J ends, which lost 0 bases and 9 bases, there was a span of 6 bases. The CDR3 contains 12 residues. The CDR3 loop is CASSYSLFEQFF. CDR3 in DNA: TGTGCCAGCAGTTACTCCTTGTTTGAGCAGTTCTTC.